A single sample gave rise to the 19 T cell receptor beta chains below, sequenced in a study of cytomegalovirus exposure and HLA in healthy donors. Here immunoSEQ multiplex PCR was the method, and the copy in TCRdb shows in-frame clones only, minus some. The sample has about 400,000 clones, roughly 90% seen once; the top ten hold under 0.95%. The sequenced sample consisted of PBMCs. Every receptor here comes from a woman between 18 and 30 years old in good health and CMV-seronegative.

The chain employs TRBV6-1 and TRBJ2-7, with 9 bases matching TRBD1. CDR1 and CDR2 (germline): MNHNS, SASEGT. This CDR3 has 15 residues. The V gene end was trimmed by 6 bases and the J gene end by 0 bases; junction bases not matched to a gene: 6. The CDR3, as DNA: TGTGCCAGCAGCAAGGACAGGGGAGGCTCCTACGAGCAGTACTTC. Translating it yields CASSKDRGGSYEQYF.

The chain has TRBV27 and TRBJ1-5; D possibly corresponds to TRBD1 (5 bases). The germline V and J ends were trimmed by 5 bases and 1 base, with 9 bases remaining between them. Germline CDR1 MNHEY, CDR2 SMNVEV (reference sequence). This CDR3 is 14 amino acids long. CDR3 residues: CASSLRQSNQPQHF. CDR3 sequence (DNA): TGTGCCAGCAGTCTAAGACAGAGCAATCAGCCCCAGCATTTT.

The CDR3 nucleotides read TGTGCCAGCAGCTTGGCAGGGGGCCCCTCCGAGCAGTACTTC. This gives the protein CASSLAGGPSEQYF. This rearrangement joins TRBV7-9 to TRBJ2-7, with 8 bases matching TRBD1. After removal of 3 bases from V and 6 bases from J, the junction contained 7 bases not matched to a gene. Looked up from germline, CDR1 is SEHNR and CDR2 is FQNEAQ (reference sequence). The CDR3 is made up of 14 amino acids.

The gene calls are TRBV10-3 and TRBJ1-6; TRBD1 agrees at 7 bases. Trimming cost V 7 bases and J 8 bases; bases outside gene matches: 5. The CDR3 consists of 13 residues. CDR1 and CDR2 from the germline V gene are ENHRY and SYGVKD. The CDR3 DNA reads as TGTGCCATCAAAGAAGGGGGCCATTCACCCCTCCACTTT. Its protein is CAIKEGGHSPLHF.

The chain links TRBV30 to TRBJ1-3; unclear D gene. V dropped 3 bases and J dropped 4 bases, with 13 bases sitting between them. This CDR3 spans 14 amino acids. The germline V gene encodes CDR1 GTSNPN and CDR2 SVGIG (reference sequence). DNA of the CDR3: TGTGCCTGGAGGGCCCCTCGCCCCGGAAACACCATATATTTT. Amino acid sequence: CAWRAPRPGNTIYF.

This chain uses TRBV5-1 with TRBJ2-1, with TRBD2 matching 13 bases. J lost 3 bases, V lost 0 bases, and 9 bases had no gene match. The CDR3 is 19 residues long. Per the germline V gene, CDR1 is SGHRS and CDR2 is YFSETQ. Written as DNA, the CDR3 is TGCGCCAGCAGCTTGGCGCCGACTAGCGGGGGGAACGGCTACAATGAGCAGTTCTTC. This codes for CASSLAPTSGGNGYNEQFF. Variable domain in full (rest from reference TRBV5-1 and TRBJ2-1): KAGVTQTPRYLIKTRGQQVTLSCSPISGHRSVSWYQQTPGQGLQFLFEYFSETQRNKGNFPGRFSGRQFSNSRSEMNVSTLELGDSALYLCASSLAPTSGGNGYNEQFFGPGTRLTVL.

The V and J genes are TRBV2 and TRBJ2-1, with TRBD1 identical over 8 bases. Per the germline V gene, CDR1 is SNHLY and CDR2 is FYNNEI. This CDR3 region has 14 residues. J lost 6 bases, V lost 6 bases, and 7 bases had no gene match. DNA for the CDR3: TGTGCCAGCAGGAGGACAGGGCTAGGCAATGAGCAGTTCTTC. Translated, it gives CASRRTGLGNEQFF.

The chain uses TRBV5-1 and TRBJ2-7; 7 nucleotides align to TRBD1. V was pared by 2 bases and J by 7 bases, with 9 bases of the junction left unmatched. The CDR3 runs to 14 residues. Per germline, CDR1 SGHRS and CDR2 YFSETQ. CDR3 region: CASSFRGSLEEQYF. In nucleotides, the CDR3 is TGCGCCAGCAGCTTCAGGGGGAGCCTAGAGGAGCAGTACTTC.

The rearrangement uses TRBV28 and TRBJ2-1, with 14 bases lining up with TRBD2. Germline V gene lookup returns CDR1 MDHEN and CDR2 SYDVKM. Unmatched junction bases numbered 8, after V lost 5 bases and J lost 2 bases. The CDR3 runs 18 residues. This CDR3 reads CASSLMGLAGAPYNEQFF. CDR3 bases: TGTGCCAGCAGTCTGATGGGACTAGCGGGAGCCCCCTACAATGAGCAGTTCTTC.

CDR3 DNA: TGTGCCAGCAGTTCCCCCCGGACTAGCGGGAGCCACTACGAGCAGTACTTC. It yields the protein CASSSPRTSGSHYEQYF. This chain uses TRBV28 with TRBJ2-7, with 13 bases matching TRBD2. Germline CDR1 reads MDHEN; CDR2 reads SYDVKM. With V trimmed by 4 bases and J by 3 bases, 9 bases remained unmatched. This CDR3 is built from 17 residues.

This chain joins TRBV28 and TRBJ1-1; 9 nucleotides match TRBD1. Germline assignment: CDR1 MDHEN and CDR2 SYDVKM. This CDR3 comprises 15 residues. With V trimmed by 3 bases and J by 3 bases, 5 bases remained unmatched. DNA of the CDR3: TGTGCCAGCAGTTTGACAGGGGGGATGGACACTGAAGCTTTCTTT. This gives the protein CASSLTGGMDTEAFF.

The gene calls are TRBV7-3 and TRBJ2-1, with a tentative D call TRBD2 (5 bases). This CDR3 has 15 amino acids. CDR1 and CDR2 (germline): SGHTA, FQGTGA. V gave up 3 bases and J gave up 0 bases, with 9 bases separating them. This CDR3 is CASSLDGNSYNEQFF. The CDR3, as DNA: TGTGCCAGCAGCTTGGACGGGAACTCCTACAATGAGCAGTTCTTC.

J is TRBJ1-6 and V is TRBV5-6, with D perhaps TRBD1 (5 bases). CDR1 is SGHDT, CDR2 YYEEEE, per germline. The V end lost 6 bases, the J end lost 7 bases, and 17 bases lay between the germline ends. The CDR3 totals 15 residues. For the CDR3, the DNA is TGTGCCAGCACCAAATACGGGTCAGGGAATTCACCCCTCCACTTT. This gives the protein CASTKYGSGNSPLHF.

The chain combines TRBV27 with TRBJ1-2; TRBD1 aligns across 8 bases. The CDR3 spans 13 residues. The germline V gene has CDR1 MNHEY and CDR2 SMNVEV (reference sequence). J was trimmed by 7 bases and V by 2 bases; bases with no gene match: 3. The CDR3 DNA reads as TGTGCCAGCAGTTTAACGACAGGGGTTGGCTACACCTTC. Its translation: CASSLTTGVGYTF.

The rearrangement links TRBV11-2 to TRBJ2-2; no reliable D call. The CDR3 spans 12 residues. V was trimmed by 1 base and J by 5 bases, leaving 2 bases between them. The germline CDR1 and CDR2 sequences are SGHAT and FQNNGV. The CDR3, as DNA: TGTGCCAGCAGCTTAGCGACCGGGGAGCTGTTTTTT. Translating gives CASSLATGELFF.

The rearrangement links TRBV7-9 to TRBJ1-2, with TRBD1 matching 9 bases. Germline V gene lookup returns CDR1 SEHNR and CDR2 FQNEAQ (reference sequence). The CDR3 has 15 amino acids. The ends lost 5 bases at V and 8 bases at J; junction bases unmatched: 12. In nucleotides, the CDR3 is TGTGCCAGCAGCCCCCATGTGGGACAGGGAGGAGGCTACACCTTC. Translated, it gives CASSPHVGQGGGYTF.

The V and J genes are TRBV15 and TRBJ2-7, with 7 bases matching TRBD1. After removal of 3 bases from V and 5 bases from J, the junction contained 7 bases not matched to a gene. Germline V gene sequence: CDR1 LNHNV, CDR2 YYDKDF (reference sequence). The CDR3 totals 14 residues. Here the CDR3 reads CATSRSYGQDEQYF. The CDR3 coding sequence is TGTGCCACCAGCAGGTCGTACGGACAGGACGAGCAGTACTTC.

The chain has TRBV27 and TRBJ2-7; a weak D match, TRBD2 (6 bases). Trimming took 8 bases from V and 4 from J, leaving 15 bases between them. Germline V gene lookup returns CDR1 MNHEY and CDR2 SMNVEV (reference sequence). This CDR3 has 13 residues. The chain's CDR3 is CASGPPRGYEQYF. The CDR3 bases are TGTGCCAGCGGACCCCCCCGGGGGTACGAGCAGTACTTC.

This clone was seen just once. This chain connects TRBV11-3 to TRBJ2-1; D remains ambiguous. The CDR3 covers 13 residues. V lost 4 bases to trimming and J lost 10 bases, with 14 bases between them. Germline V gene lookup returns CDR1 SGHNT and CDR2 YENEEA. The CDR3 protein is CASSSSSPTEQFF. The CDR3 DNA reads as TGTGCCAGCAGCTCTTCATCACCTACCGAGCAGTTCTTC. Full variable domain (rest looked up from reference TRBV11-3 and TRBJ2-1): EAGVVQSPRYKIIEKKQPVAFWCNPISGHNTLYWYLQNLGQGPELLIRYENEEAVDDSQLPKDRFSAERLKGVDSTLKIQPAELGDSAVYLCASSSSSPTEQFFGPGTRLTVL.